This TCR beta chain was sequenced for a study of Graves' ophthalmopathy and Graves' hyperthyroidism. Points from the study as a whole: Blood samples also showed most expanded thyroid clonotypes exceeding 0.001 frequency. A 13-signature model separated ophthalmopathy from stable hyperthyroidism, reaching around 89% sensitivity and less than 83% specificity cross-validated.

CDR3 length: 14 residues. The V gene lost 0 bases and the J gene lost 3 bases, with 12 bases spanning the gap. The germline V gene has CDR1 DFQATT and CDR2 SNEGSKA (reference sequence). Transcripts of RNA were the source for amplifying TCR beta CDR3 regions. RT-PCR in the first round used HTBI primers; a second-round multiplex PCR followed. TCRdb analysed the multiplex PCR reads with MiXCR anew, one entry per CDR3 protein. The table includes 600,000 to 700,000 distinct CDR3 sequences, roughly two fifths detected once. About this clonotype: Its antigen is not known. A much bigger clone sits one base away, suggesting this may be a read error. The CDR3 does not close with the conserved phenylalanine or tryptophan, likely indicating a read error.

The TCR originated in an adult man with Graves' ophthalmopathy. This chain connects TRBV20-1 to TRBJ2-7; D is unresolved. Input material: peripheral blood. CDR3 protein: CSAREGPGNYEQYL. The CDR3 nucleotides are TGCAGTGCTAGAGAAGGCCCGGGTAACTACGAGCAGTACCTC.